This entry features one TCR beta chain sequence. Sequence at one end of the junction differs from germline and may be a read error. The CDR3 length is 12 residues. In germline, CDR1 is KGHSH, CDR2 LQKENI. The record originates from a study of regulatory T cells in long-lasting Graves disease. Arm-PCR with iRepertoire HTBI primers amplified the CDR3 regions for these TCR beta libraries. TCRdb re-derived calls from the multiplex PCR reads in MiXCR, one entry per CDR3 protein. This table holds about 460,000 distinct CDR3 sequences, 11% to 15% found once. Time point: newly diagnosed GD, antithyroid drugs for less than 3 months. From PBMCs, RNA was extracted and then used to make the TCR library. Clinicians diagnosed Graves' disease using American Thyroid Association guidelines. The sample also formed part of further work on T cells in Graves' hyperthyroidism and ophthalmopathy. That investigation notes: The HTBI primer set served for first-round RT-PCR of the TCR CDR3. The authors' 13 V-J model separated ophthalmopathy from stable hyperthyroidism.

Specimen: peripheral blood mononuclear cells (PBMCs), collected at new diagnosis, from a patient treated with antithyroid drugs. The clonotype originates from a woman between 50 and 59 years old with Graves disease. This chain uses TRBV18 with TRBJ2-1, with D possibly being TRBD1 or TRBD2 (5 bases each). The CDR3 is CASSPPGTSVRF. The DNA of the CDR3 is TGTGCCAGCTCACCACCGGGGACCTCTGTAAGGTTC. Full variable domain (rest looked up from reference TRBV18 and TRBJ2-1): NAGVMQNPRHLVRRRGQEARLRCSPMKGHSHVYWYRQLPEEGLKFMVYLQKENIIDESGMPKERFSAEFPKEGPSILRIQQVVRGDSAAYFCASSPPGTSVRFGPGTRLTVL.